This T cell receptor beta chain is from a study of cytomegalovirus exposure and HLA in healthy donors. Looked up from germline, CDR1 is MNHEY and CDR2 is SMNVEV (reference sequence). V was trimmed by 7 bases and J by 4 bases, leaving 16 bases between them. CDR3 length: 14 amino acids. Overall study findings and caveats: It was about 150 TCR beta chains that were listed as cytomegalovirus-associated. Cytomegalovirus status was reportedly diagnosed by the classifier with high sensitivity and specificity.

As regards this clone: No antigen is known for it.

The approximately 120-subject validation cohort, separate from the approximately 670-subject first cohort, included the donors. Method: immunoSEQ multiplex PCR; TCRdb's copy keeps in-frame clones and lacks some. The data show about 150,000 clones, 80% to 95% seen once. Sequenced sample: PBMCs. V usage is TRBV27 and J usage is TRBJ1-1, with a weak D call TRBD1 (6 bases). The sequence was collected from a man aged 18-30 years in good health and CMV-seronegative. CDR3 nucleotides: TGTGCCAGCACCTCCTACAGGGATTCCACTGAAGCTTTCTTT. Amino acids: CASTSYRDSTEAFF.